The clone carrying this T cell receptor (beta chain) has a count of ten or more. The antigen is not known. One entry per CDR3 protein, called by TCRdb with MiXCR from the RACE reads. The table lists approximately 80,000 distinct CDR3 sequences, 11% to 15% of them singletons. Documented time point: pre-sensitization, week 0. Treatment described: therapeutic diphenylcyclopropenone sensitization with weekly scalp DPC. This sample is part of a study of human T cells and chemical hapten exposure. General study findings and limits: With regard to DPC sensitization, TCRs above 1 in 1000 frequency did not change.

This specimen was whole blood, taken in connection with sensitization to the hapten diphenylcyclopropenone (DPC). This TCR was recovered from a woman between 50 and 59 years old with alopecia areata. Some clones in this sample may be carry-over from other donors' samples.

The CDR3 DNA reads as TGTGCCAGCAGCCCCAGCGGACAGGGGTTAAGATCCTACGAGCAGTACTTC. It yields the protein CASSPSGQGLRSYEQYF. The V and J genes are TRBV11-2 and TRBJ2-7; 9 nucleotides line up with TRBD1. Germline V gene lookup returns CDR1 SGHAT and CDR2 FQNNGV. Unmatched junction bases numbered 12, after V lost 5 bases and J lost 1 base. The CDR3 sequence is 17 residues long.